Sequencing of this T cell receptor (beta chain) was carried out in a study of blood T cell repertoires in COVID-19. As for the study in general: Donors in the United States, Italy and Spain gave samples during acute or convalescent COVID-19.

Original analysis: Reference gene primers were amplified, and this amplification served to estimate nucleated cell counts. Libraries were prepared by immunoSEQ multiplex PCR; TCRdb keeps only in-frame clonotypes and omits some of them. For V, J and clone size, that table is used; D and trimming come from the DNA. The sample consists of roughly 250,000 clones, about 85% of them appearing once. The source of this sequence is a man in his sixties who had recovered from COVID-19. What was sequenced was peripheral blood.

Written as DNA, the CDR3 is TGCAGTGCTAGTCGCGGACAGTACTACGAGCAGTACTTC. It specifies CSASRGQYYEQYF. J is TRBJ2-7 and V is TRBV20-1, with a weak D call TRBD1 (6 bases). V lost 3 bases and J lost 3, with 12 bases in between. The germline V gene encodes CDR1 DFQATT and CDR2 SNEGSKA (reference sequence). CDR3 size: 13 residues.